The rows below give T cell receptor beta chains drawn from one sample of a study of Ad26.COV2.S vaccination and SARS-CoV-2 variants. The repertoire was sequenced with immunoSEQ multiplex PCR; TCRdb's copy has only in-frame clones and lacks some. The sample includes around 400,000 clones, roughly 85% seen only once; the top ten take about 7.4%. The sequencing here drew on peripheral blood, taken in a trial of Ad26.COV2.S vaccine versus placebo. The receptors originated from a person between 18 and 65 years old who received the Ad26.COV2.S COVID-19 vaccine or a placebo. CDR3s include the opening cysteine and the closing phenylalanine or tryptophan.

V	J	CDR3
TRBV2	TRBJ2-4	CASSLLGAGKNIQYF
TRBV24-1	TRBJ2-2	CATRSGNTGELFF
TRBV7-9	TRBJ1-1	CASSARQGMNTEAFF
TRBV19	TRBJ1-5	CASSIYLDSHSNQPQHF
TRBV9	TRBJ1-6	CASSAGSGTDSPLHF
TRBV5-1	TRBJ1-3	CASSLGGQSGNTIYF
TRBV4-2	TRBJ2-5	CASSQGDYRTSGQETQYF
TRBV19	TRBJ2-7	CASSAAGPYEQYF
TRBV7-2	TRBJ2-5	CASRPMDRMGAQYF
TRBV27	TRBJ1-6	CASSLSGGNNSPLHF
TRBV11-3	TRBJ2-1	CASRSTGVEQFF
TRBV7-3	TRBJ2-7	CASSLRQGRDEYEQYF
TRBV3-1/TRBV3-2	TRBJ1-3	CASSQDRATGGLGNTIYF
TRBV6-5	TRBJ1-6	CASSYSGAGNSPLHF
TRBV6-5	TRBJ1-1	CASRNQGDTEAFF
TRBV3-1/TRBV3-2	TRBJ2-3	CASSQGWRDTQYF
TRBV23-1	TRBJ1-5	CASSQSVPQPQHF
TRBV11-1	TRBJ1-2	CASSGGMAGDYTF
TRBV6-6	TRBJ1-1	CASSYVGALNTEAFF
TRBV2	TRBJ2-3	CASSERAGLTDTQYF
TRBV4-3	TRBJ2-3	CASSQLGAADTQYF
TRBV9	TRBJ1-6	CASTPRQGNSPLHF
TRBV19	TRBJ2-3	CASSGRTGADTQYF
TRBV7-2	TRBJ1-2	CASSLRFTSGYGYTF
TRBV28	TRBJ1-2	CATSGTANYGYTF
TRBV27	TRBJ1-3	CASSDWHGAPGNTIYF
TRBV4-2	TRBJ1-5	CASSQDQGAQPQHF
TRBV6-5	TRBJ2-3	CATMYWGTSTDTQYF
TRBV11-2	TRBJ2-1	CASSSLSSIIGLRFF
TRBV29-1	TRBJ1-2	CSVAGGYGYTF
TRBV19	TRBJ1-1	CASKGQMNTEAFF
TRBV9	TRBJ2-1	CASSTRAGLSYNEQFF
TRBV15	TRBJ1-5	CATSARGGNQPQHF
TRBV11-3	TRBJ2-1	CASSMTSGSRIYNEQFF
TRBV3-1/TRBV3-2	TRBJ2-7	CASGVPGTTYEQYF
TRBV7-8	TRBJ2-1	CASSRAGGPVDEQFF
TRBV14	TRBJ2-7	CASSQGSLTYEQYF
TRBV5-6	TRBJ1-6	CASSFRQGSSPLHF
TRBV6-5	TRBJ1-2	CASRGPTVYGYTF
TRBV18	TRBJ1-5	CASSQQYSNQPQHF
TRBV18	TRBJ2-1	CASSPWRGEQFF
TRBV11-3	TRBJ2-1	CASSQTSSGSSEQFF
TRBV11-2	TRBJ1-3	CASSLVQGAGNTIYF
TRBV5-1	TRBJ2-1	CASSIGTIPYNEQFF
TRBV12-3/TRBV12-4	TRBJ1-4	CASSPNRDEKLFF
TRBV7-9	TRBJ1-2	CASSYRQGANGYTF
TRBV12-5	TRBJ2-5	CASGFWDHGETQYF
TRBV10-3	TRBJ1-4	CAISEIRTGGNEKLFF
TRBV11-2	TRBJ1-1	CASSSVGTAQFEAFF
TRBV5-5	TRBJ1-1	CASSLTRTDTVEAFF
TRBV10-2	TRBJ2-7	CASSLSGDSYEQYF
TRBV13	TRBJ2-1	CASSLRARVGEQFF